The clone carrying this TCR beta chain was picked up a small number of times. The CDR3 has 14 residues. Germline trimming cut 5 bases from V and 3 bases from J; bases unmatched to any gene: 4. Germline V gene lookup returns CDR1 MNHEY and CDR2 SVGEGT. The data belong to a study of identical twins' blood T cells. Whole-study context: About six alpha and about 6 beta libraries together yielded 50 million to 65 million reads.

The donors were healthy female monozygous twins, three pairs in total. TCR cDNA libraries came from RNA via a modified published protocol. In the authors' workflow: Per-library CDR3 reads ranged roughly 2 to 4 million; clonotypes, ~90,000 to ~550,000. TCRdb passed the 5' RACE reads through MiXCR, listing each CDR3 protein once. TCRdb, not the original authors, processed these V and J calls. The data hold 350,000 to 400,000 distinct CDR3 sequences, with 25% to 35% observed a single time. The gene calls are TRBV6-2 or TRBV6-3 and TRBJ1-5, with 7 bases that match TRBD1. This clonotype was obtained from a woman aged 18-49 years in good health. The sequencing input was PBMCs. The CDR3 DNA reads TGTGCCAGCAGTGCAGGGGGAGTCAATCAGCCCCAGCATTTT. Translation: CASSAGGVNQPQHF.